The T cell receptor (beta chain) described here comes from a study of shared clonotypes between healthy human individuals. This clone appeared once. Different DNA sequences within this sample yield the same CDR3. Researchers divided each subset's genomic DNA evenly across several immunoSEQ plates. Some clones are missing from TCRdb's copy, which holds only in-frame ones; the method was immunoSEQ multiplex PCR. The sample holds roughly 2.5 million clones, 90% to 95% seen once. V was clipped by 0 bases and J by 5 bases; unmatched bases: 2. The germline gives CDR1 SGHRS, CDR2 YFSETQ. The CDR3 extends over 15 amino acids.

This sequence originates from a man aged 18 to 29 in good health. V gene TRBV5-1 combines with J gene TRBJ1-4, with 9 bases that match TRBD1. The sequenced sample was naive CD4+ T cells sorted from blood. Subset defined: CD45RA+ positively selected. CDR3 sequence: CASSLAGTGNEKLFF. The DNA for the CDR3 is TGCGCCAGCAGCTTGGCCGGGACAGGGAATGAAAAACTGTTTTTT.